The 19 T cell receptor beta chains given below trace back to one sample, sequenced in a study of control samples from healthy donors and cancer patients. Profiling relied on immunoSEQ multiplex PCR, and the TCRdb table lists in-frame clones only, not all of them. The sample contains some 79,000 clones, 70% to 90% of which appear only once. The specimen was blood. The receptor set was obtained from a man in his fifties in good health.

The chain links TRBV7-9 to TRBJ2-3; unclear D gene. This CDR3 has 14 amino acids. Germline CDR1 reads SEHNR; CDR2 reads FQNEAQ (reference sequence). V lost 2 bases to trimming and J lost 5 bases, with 11 bases between them. The CDR3 region is CASSLSLEEDTQYF. As DNA, the CDR3 is TGTGCCAGCAGCTTAAGTCTAGAGGAAGATACGCAGTATTTT.

This rearrangement joins TRBV5-1 to TRBJ2-7; 7 bases align to TRBD2. The V and J ends lost 3 bases and 3 bases, in that order; junction bases with no gene match: 3. This CDR3 comprises 13 residues. The germline V gene has CDR1 SGHRS and CDR2 YFSETQ. The CDR3 DNA reads as TGCGCCAGCAGCTGGGGACTAAACTACGAGCAGTACTTC. It specifies CASSWGLNYEQYF.

The genes are TRBV4-2 and TRBJ2-5; 7 nucleotides agree with TRBD1. The germline V gene has CDR1 LGHNA and CDR2 YNFKEQ. This CDR3 is built from 16 residues. Losses at the gene ends were 4 bases for V and 2 bases for J; bases not matched to a gene: 10. Here the CDR3 reads CASSRSRGQDQETQYF. The CDR3 coding sequence is TGTGCCAGCAGCCGTAGCCGAGGACAGGATCAAGAGACCCAGTACTTC.

This sequence joins TRBV6-5 and TRBJ1-1; D gene uncertain. CDR1 and CDR2 (germline): MNHEY, SVGAGI. Deletions cut 6 bases from V and 6 bases from J, with 11 bases between. The CDR3 length is 12 residues. The CDR3 DNA reads as TGTGCCAGCAGCAAAATAGGCGCTGAAGCTTTCTTT. Its translation: CASSKIGAEAFF.

The chain couples TRBV6-5 to TRBJ1-2, with D perhaps matching TRBD1 (5 bases). The CDR3 has 16 amino acids. The V and J ends lost 0 bases and 7 bases respectively, with 18 bases between them. Germline V gene sequence: CDR1 MNHEY, CDR2 SVGAGI. CDR3 amino acids: CASSYSGGRALGGYTF. The CDR3 nucleotides read TGTGCCAGCAGTTACTCTGGGGGGAGGGCCTTGGGTGGCTACACCTTC.

CDR3 region: CASSLRGAGSDTQYF. The CDR3 DNA reads TGCGCCAGCAGCCTTAGGGGCGCGGGTTCAGATACGCAGTATTTT. The V gene is TRBV4-1, the J gene TRBJ2-3, with D perhaps matching TRBD1 or TRBD2 (5 bases each). The CDR3 length is 15 residues. The germline V gene encodes CDR1 MGHRA and CDR2 YSYEKL. Trimming took 4 bases from V and 4 from J, leaving 15 bases between them.

Here the CDR3 reads CASSLAPDATNEKLFF. CDR3 DNA sequence: TGTGCCAGCAGCTTAGCCCCAGATGCGACTAATGAAAAACTGTTTTTT. The chain links TRBV11-2 to TRBJ1-4; D gene ambiguous. The CDR3 totals 16 residues. The V gene lost 1 base and the J gene lost 2 bases, with 11 bases spanning the gap. Germline V gene lookup returns CDR1 SGHAT and CDR2 FQNNGV.

The chain is built from TRBV11-2 and TRBJ2-5; 12 bases align to TRBD2. The germline gives CDR1 SGHAT, CDR2 FQNNGV. CDR3 size: 15 residues. J lost 8 bases, V lost 0 bases, and 4 bases had no gene match. The chain's CDR3 is CASSLEASGGGTQYF. In nucleotides, the CDR3 is TGTGCCAGCAGCTTAGAGGCTAGCGGGGGGGGAACCCAGTACTTC.

The CDR3 DNA sequence: TGCGCCAGCAGCTCGGGACAGCCCTTCTCTAATGAAAAACTGTTTTTT. Its translation is CASSSGQPFSNEKLFF. This chain connects TRBV5-1 to TRBJ1-4; 7 bases map to TRBD1. Trimming cost V 3 bases and J 3 bases; bases outside gene matches: 8. The CDR3 is 16 amino acids. Germline-derived CDR1 and CDR2 are SGHRS and YFSETQ.

This sequence joins TRBV6-1 and TRBJ2-7; TRBD1 agrees at 11 bases. With V trimmed by 4 bases and J by 3 bases, 8 bases remained unmatched. Germline V gene sequence: CDR1 MNHNS, CDR2 SASEGT. This CDR3 is 16 amino acids long. As DNA, the CDR3 is TGTGCCAGCAGTGTTAGCTGGGGACAGGGGGTCTACGAGCAGTACTTC. Protein: CASSVSWGQGVYEQYF.

This sequence joins TRBV4-1 and TRBJ1-6; the D gene is possibly TRBD1 (6 bases). The CDR3 runs to 17 residues. V was clipped by 0 bases and J by 7 bases, with 16 bases between them. CDR1 is MGHRA, CDR2 YSYEKL, per germline. The CDR3: CASSQEFLGGWNSPLHF. The DNA for the CDR3 is TGCGCCAGCAGCCAAGAGTTCTTAGGGGGATGGAATTCACCCCTCCACTTT.

The chain is built from TRBV18 and TRBJ2-1; 8 positions match TRBD1. The V and J ends lost 3 bases and 10 bases, in that order; junction bases with no gene match: 8. CDR3 size: 14 residues. CDR1 KGHSH and CDR2 LQKENI come from the germline V gene. The CDR3 DNA is TGTGCCAGCTCACCGCTGACAGGGGAGAGGGAGCAGTTCTTC. This translates into CASSPLTGEREQFF.

The gene calls are TRBV7-3 and TRBJ1-2; 8 positions agree with TRBD1. The CDR3 is 15 amino acids. Germline values: CDR1 SGHTA, CDR2 FQGTGA. The V and J ends lost 5 bases and 7 bases, in that order; junction bases with no gene match: 12. The CDR3 sequence: CASSIAGAGGPGYTF. DNA for the CDR3: TGTGCCAGCAGCATTGCCGGGGCAGGGGGCCCTGGCTACACCTTC.

J is TRBJ1-1 and V is TRBV5-1; 8 bases match TRBD1. Germline CDR1 SGHRS, CDR2 YFSETQ. V was clipped by 7 bases and J by 1 base; unmatched bases: 3. The CDR3 consists of 13 residues. DNA for the CDR3: TGCGCCAGCGCGGGACAGGCGAACACTGAAGCTTTCTTT. This encodes CASAGQANTEAFF. The whole variable domain, filled in from reference TRBV5-1 and TRBJ1-1, reads KAGVTQTPRYLIKTRGQQVTLSCSPISGHRSVSWYQQTPGQGLQFLFEYFSETQRNKGNFPGRFSGRQFSNSRSEMNVSTLELGDSALYLCASAGQANTEAFFGQGTRLTVV.

V gene TRBV2 combines with J gene TRBJ1-1; no clear D gene. The CDR3 has 14 residues. The germline CDR1 and CDR2 sequences are SNHLY and FYNNEI. The ends were cut back, 4 bases at V and 1 base at J, with 10 bases in the middle. This CDR3 is CASSVHTENTEAFF. CDR3 DNA sequence: TGTGCCAGCAGTGTTCACACGGAGAACACTGAAGCTTTCTTT. The entire variable domain, with the rest obtained from reference TRBV2 and TRBJ1-1, is as follows: EPEVTQTPSHQVTQMGQEVILRCVPISNHLYFYWYRQILGQKVEFLVSFYNNEISEKSEIFDDQFSVERPDGSNFTLKIRSTKLEDSAMYFCASSVHTENTEAFFGQGTRLTVV.

The chain carries TRBV5-1 and TRBJ2-7; possibly TRBD2 for D (5 bases). The germline V and J ends were trimmed by 3 bases and 1 base, with 11 bases remaining between them. Germline CDR1 and CDR2: SGHRS and YFSETQ. This CDR3 is built from 14 residues. The CDR3 DNA reads TGCGCCAGCAGCTGGTCTAGGAGGTCCTACGAGCAGTACTTC. Translating it yields CASSWSRRSYEQYF.

V and J are TRBV24-1 and TRBJ2-3; D is uncertain. V was clipped by 1 base and J by 1 base, with 8 bases between them. The germline gives CDR1 KGHDR, CDR2 SFDVKD. The CDR3 spans 15 residues. The CDR3 reads CATSDFKGRTDTQYF. In nucleotides, the CDR3 is TGTGCCACCAGTGATTTTAAGGGCCGCACAGATACGCAGTATTTT.

The chain uses TRBV6-2 or TRBV6-3 and TRBJ1-1; D is ambiguous. V was clipped by 4 bases and J by 1 base, with 7 bases between them. The CDR3 loop spans 13 amino acids. The V gene's germline CDR1 is MNHEY and CDR2 SVGEGT. The CDR3 sequence: CASSSDWNTEAFF. DNA of the CDR3: TGTGCCAGCAGTTCGGACTGGAACACTGAAGCTTTCTTT.

The chain recombines TRBV30 with TRBJ1-2, with 7 bases matching TRBD1. With V trimmed by 3 bases and J by 4 bases, 5 bases remained unmatched. The CDR3 is made up of 13 amino acids. CDR1 is GTSNPN and CDR2 is SVGIG in the germline V gene (reference sequence). The CDR3 loop reads CAWRDRTPYGYTF. The CDR3 DNA is TGTGCCTGGAGGGACAGGACCCCCTATGGCTACACCTTC.